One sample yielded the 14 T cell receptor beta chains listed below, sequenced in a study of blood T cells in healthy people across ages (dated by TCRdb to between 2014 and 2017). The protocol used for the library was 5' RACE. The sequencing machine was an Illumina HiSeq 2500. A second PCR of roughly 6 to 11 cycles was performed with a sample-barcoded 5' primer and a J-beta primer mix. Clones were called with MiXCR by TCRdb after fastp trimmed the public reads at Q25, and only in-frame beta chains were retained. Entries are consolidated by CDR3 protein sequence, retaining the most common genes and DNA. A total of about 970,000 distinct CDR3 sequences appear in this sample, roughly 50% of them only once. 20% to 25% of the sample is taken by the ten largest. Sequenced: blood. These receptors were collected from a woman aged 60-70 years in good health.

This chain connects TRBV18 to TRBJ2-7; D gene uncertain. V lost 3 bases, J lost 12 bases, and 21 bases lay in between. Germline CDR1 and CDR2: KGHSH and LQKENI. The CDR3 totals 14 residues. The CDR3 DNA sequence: TGTGCCAGCTCACCCGATTCAGGACCCCCTGCCCCGTACTTC. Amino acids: CASSPDSGPPAPYF.

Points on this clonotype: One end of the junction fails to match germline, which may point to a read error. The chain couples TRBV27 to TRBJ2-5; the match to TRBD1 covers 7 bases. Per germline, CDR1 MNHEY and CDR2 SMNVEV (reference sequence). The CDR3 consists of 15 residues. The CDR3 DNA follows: TGTGCCAGCAGTTTAGGGGCAGGGGGATTAGAGACCCTGTACTTC. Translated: CASSLGAGGLETLYF.

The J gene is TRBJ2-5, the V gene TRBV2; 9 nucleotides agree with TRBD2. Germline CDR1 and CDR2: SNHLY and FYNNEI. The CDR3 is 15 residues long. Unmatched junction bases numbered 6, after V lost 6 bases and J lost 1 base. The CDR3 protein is CASSLSTSGQETQYF. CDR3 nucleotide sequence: TGTGCCAGCAGCCTATCGACTAGCGGCCAAGAGACCCAGTACTTC. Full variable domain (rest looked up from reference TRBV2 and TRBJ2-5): EPEVTQTPSHQVTQMGQEVILRCVPISNHLYFYWYRQILGQKVEFLVSFYNNEISEKSEIFDDQFSVERPDGSNFTLKIRSTKLEDSAMYFCASSLSTSGQETQYFGPGTRLLVL.

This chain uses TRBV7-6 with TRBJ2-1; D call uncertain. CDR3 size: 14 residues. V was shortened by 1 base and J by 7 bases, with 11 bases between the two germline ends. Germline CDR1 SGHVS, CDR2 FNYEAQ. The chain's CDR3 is CASSLEGPPNEQFF. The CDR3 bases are TGTGCCAGCAGCTTAGAAGGGCCACCAAATGAGCAGTTCTTC.

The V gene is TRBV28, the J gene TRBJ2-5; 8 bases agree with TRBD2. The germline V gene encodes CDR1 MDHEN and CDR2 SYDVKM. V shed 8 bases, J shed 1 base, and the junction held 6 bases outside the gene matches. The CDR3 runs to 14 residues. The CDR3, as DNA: TGTGCCAGCTCCATGCGGGAGGTCCAAGAGACCCAGTACTTC. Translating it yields CASSMREVQETQYF.

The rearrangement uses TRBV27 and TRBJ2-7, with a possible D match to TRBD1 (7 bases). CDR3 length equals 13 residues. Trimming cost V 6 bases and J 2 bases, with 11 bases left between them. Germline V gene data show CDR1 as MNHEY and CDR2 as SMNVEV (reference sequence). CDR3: CASSAGQTYEQYF. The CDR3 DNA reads TGTGCCAGCAGCGCGGGACAGACCTACGAGCAGTACTTC.

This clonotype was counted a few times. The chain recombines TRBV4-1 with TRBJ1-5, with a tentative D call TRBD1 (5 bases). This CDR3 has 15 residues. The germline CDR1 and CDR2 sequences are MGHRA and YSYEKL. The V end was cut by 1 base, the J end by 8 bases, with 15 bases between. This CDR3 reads CASSQGGTLGKPQHF. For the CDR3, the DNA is TGCGCCAGCAGCCAAGGGGGGACCCTTGGTAAGCCCCAGCATTTT.

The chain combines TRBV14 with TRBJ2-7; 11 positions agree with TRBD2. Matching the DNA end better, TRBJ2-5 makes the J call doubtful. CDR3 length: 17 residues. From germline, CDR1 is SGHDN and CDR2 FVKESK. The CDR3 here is CASSQDGTSGAQETQYF. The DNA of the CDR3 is TGTGCCAGCAGCCAAGACGGGACTAGCGGAGCTCAAGAGACCCAGTACTTC.

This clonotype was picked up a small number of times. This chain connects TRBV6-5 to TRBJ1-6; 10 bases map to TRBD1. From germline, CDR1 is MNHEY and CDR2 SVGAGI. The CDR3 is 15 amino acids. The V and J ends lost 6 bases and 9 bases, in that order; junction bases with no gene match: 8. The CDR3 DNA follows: TGTGCCAGCAGACGGACAGGGGGGTTACTTTCACCCCTCCACTTT. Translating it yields CASRRTGGLLSPLHF.

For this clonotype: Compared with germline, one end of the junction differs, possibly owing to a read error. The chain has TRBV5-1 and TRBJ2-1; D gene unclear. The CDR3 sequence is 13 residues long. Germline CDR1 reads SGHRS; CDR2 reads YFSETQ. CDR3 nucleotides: TGCGCCGGCAGCGTTGAGGTGGCCAATGAGCAGTTCTTC. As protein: CAGSVEVANEQFF. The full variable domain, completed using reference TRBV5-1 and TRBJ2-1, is KAGVTQTPRYLIKTRGQQVTLSCSPISGHRSVSWYQQTPGQGLQFLFEYFSETQRNKGNFPGRFSGRQFSNSRSEMNVSTLELGDSALYLCAGSVEVANEQFFGPGTRLTVL.

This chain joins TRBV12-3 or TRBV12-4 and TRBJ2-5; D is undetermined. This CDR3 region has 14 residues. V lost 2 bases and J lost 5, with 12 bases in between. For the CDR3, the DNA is TGTGCCAGCAGTTTATCTTTTTATGGGGAGACCCAGTACTTC. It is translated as CASSLSFYGETQYF.

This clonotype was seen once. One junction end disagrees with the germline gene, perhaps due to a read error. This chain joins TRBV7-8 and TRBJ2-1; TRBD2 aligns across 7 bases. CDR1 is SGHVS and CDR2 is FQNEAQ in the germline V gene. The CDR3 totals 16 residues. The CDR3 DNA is TGTGCCGGCAGCCCCCGTTTGACTAGCTCCGACGATGAGCAGTTCTTC. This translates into CAGSPRLTSSDDEQFF.

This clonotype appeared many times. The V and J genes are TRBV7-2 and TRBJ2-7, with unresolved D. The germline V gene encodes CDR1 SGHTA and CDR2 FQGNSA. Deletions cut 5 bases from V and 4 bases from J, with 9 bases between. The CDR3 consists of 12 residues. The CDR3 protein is CASSLVLYEQYF. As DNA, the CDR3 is TGTGCCAGCAGCCTGGTGCTTTACGAGCAGTACTTC.

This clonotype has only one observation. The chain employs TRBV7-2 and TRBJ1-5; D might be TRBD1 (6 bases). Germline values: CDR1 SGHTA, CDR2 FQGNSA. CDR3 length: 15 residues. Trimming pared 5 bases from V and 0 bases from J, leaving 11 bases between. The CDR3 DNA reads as TGTGCCAGCAGCACAGGGACACCTAGCAATCAGCCCCAGCATTTT. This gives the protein CASSTGTPSNQPQHF.